What follows is one T cell receptor beta chain and its context. Germline loops: CDR1 SGHRS, CDR2 YFSETQ. CDR3 length equals 13 residues. These data come from a study of T cells expressing NK-cell markers. On the study more broadly: The sequencing cohort of eight donors included seven HCMV-seropositive individuals and one seronegative individual.

TCRdb processed the 5' RACE reads again and assigns one entry to each CDR3 protein, with no DNA. Recorded here are approximately 440,000 distinct CDR3 sequences; the top ten clones represent roughly 1.4%. The sequenced sample consisted of blood T cells: a sorted CD56 or NKG2C T cell subset, CD4+ or CD8+ T cells, or bulk PBMC T cells (not recorded which). The sequence derives from a woman aged 50 to 60 in good health. V gene TRBV5-1 combines with J gene TRBJ2-3; the D gene TCRdb calls, TRBD1, cannot be checked with no DNA. This chain's CDR3 is CASREAQGAGQDF.